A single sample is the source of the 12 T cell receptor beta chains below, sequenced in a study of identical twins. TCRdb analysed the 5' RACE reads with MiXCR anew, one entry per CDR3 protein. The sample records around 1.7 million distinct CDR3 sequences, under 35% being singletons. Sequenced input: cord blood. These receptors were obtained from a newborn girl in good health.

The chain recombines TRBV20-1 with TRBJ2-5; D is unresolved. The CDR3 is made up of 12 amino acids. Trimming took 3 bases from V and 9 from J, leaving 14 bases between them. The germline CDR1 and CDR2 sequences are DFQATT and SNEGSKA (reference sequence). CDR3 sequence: CSARTRLQAQYF. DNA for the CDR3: TGCAGTGCTAGGACCCGCCTGCAGGCCCAGTACTTC.

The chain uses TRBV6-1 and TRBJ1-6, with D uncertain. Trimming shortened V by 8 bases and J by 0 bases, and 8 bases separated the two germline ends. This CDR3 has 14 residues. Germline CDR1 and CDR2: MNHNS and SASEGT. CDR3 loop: CASAPRSYNSPLHF. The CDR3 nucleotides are TGTGCCAGCGCACCCCGCTCCTATAATTCACCCCTCCACTTT.

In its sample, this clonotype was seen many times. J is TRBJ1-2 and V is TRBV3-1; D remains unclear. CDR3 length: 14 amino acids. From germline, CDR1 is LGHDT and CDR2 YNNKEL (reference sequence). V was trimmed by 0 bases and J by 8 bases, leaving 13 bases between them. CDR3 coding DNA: TGTGCCAGCAGCCAAGATCAGGAAATGTCGGGCTACACCTTC. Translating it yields CASSQDQEMSGYTF. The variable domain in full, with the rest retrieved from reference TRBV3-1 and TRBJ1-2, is DTAVSQTPKYLVTQMGNDKSIKCEQNLGHDTMYWYKQDSKKFLKIMFSYNNKELIINETVPNRFSPKSPDKAHLNLHINSLELGDSAVYFCASSQDQEMSGYTFGSGTRLTVV.

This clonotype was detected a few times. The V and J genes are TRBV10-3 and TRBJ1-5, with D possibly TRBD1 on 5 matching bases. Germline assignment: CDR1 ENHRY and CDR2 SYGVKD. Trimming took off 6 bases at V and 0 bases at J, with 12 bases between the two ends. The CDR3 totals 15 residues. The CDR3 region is CAIRGEGISNQPQHF. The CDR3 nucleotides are TGTGCCATCAGGGGGGAGGGTATTAGCAATCAGCCCCAGCATTTT.

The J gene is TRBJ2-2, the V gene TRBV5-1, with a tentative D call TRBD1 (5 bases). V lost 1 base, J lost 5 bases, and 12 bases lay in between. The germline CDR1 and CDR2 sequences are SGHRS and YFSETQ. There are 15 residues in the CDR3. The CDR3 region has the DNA TGCGCCAGCAGCTTGTCGGCAGGGCGTACCGGGGAGCTGTTTTTT. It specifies CASSLSAGRTGELFF.

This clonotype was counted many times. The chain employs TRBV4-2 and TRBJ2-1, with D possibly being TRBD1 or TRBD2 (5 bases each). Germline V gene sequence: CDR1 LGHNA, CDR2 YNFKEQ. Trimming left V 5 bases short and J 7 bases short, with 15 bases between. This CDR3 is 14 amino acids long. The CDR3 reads CASSVPGTPNEQFF. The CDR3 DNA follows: TGTGCCAGCAGCGTTCCCGGGACGCCAAATGAGCAGTTCTTC.

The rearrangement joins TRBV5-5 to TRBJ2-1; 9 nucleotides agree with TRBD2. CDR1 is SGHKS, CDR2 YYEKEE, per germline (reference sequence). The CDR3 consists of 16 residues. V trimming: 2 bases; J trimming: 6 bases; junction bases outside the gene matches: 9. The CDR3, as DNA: TGTGCCAGCAGCTTAAGCAAGGGACTAGCAATCAATGAGCAGTTCTTC. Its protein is CASSLSKGLAINEQFF.

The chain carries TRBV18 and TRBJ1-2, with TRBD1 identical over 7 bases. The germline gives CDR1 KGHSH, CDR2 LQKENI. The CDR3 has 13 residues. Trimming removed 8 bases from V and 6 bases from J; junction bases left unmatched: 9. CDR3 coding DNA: TGTGCCAGCCAACCGGGACAGTCCCATGGCTACACCTTC. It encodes CASQPGQSHGYTF.

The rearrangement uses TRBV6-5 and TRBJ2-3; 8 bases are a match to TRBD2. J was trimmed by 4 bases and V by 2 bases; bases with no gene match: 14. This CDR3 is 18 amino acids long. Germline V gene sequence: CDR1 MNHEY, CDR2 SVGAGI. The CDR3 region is CASSYRAGERGGADTQYF. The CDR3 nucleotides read TGTGCCAGCAGTTACCGGGCTGGGGAACGGGGGGGCGCAGATACGCAGTATTTT.

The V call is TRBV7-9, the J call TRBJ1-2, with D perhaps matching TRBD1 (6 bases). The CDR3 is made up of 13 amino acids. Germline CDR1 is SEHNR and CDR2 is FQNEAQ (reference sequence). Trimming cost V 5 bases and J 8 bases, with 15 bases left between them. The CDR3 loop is CASSPGTFTGYTF. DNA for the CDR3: TGTGCCAGCAGCCCGGGGACATTCACCGGCTACACCTTC.

CDR3 DNA: TGCGCCAGCAGCTTGGAGCAGGGGGCCAACTATGGCTACACCTTC. Encoded protein: CASSLEQGANYGYTF. V usage is TRBV5-1 and J usage is TRBJ1-2; 8 bases fit TRBD1. The CDR3 covers 15 residues. Per germline, CDR1 SGHRS and CDR2 YFSETQ. Trimming cost V 0 bases and J 2 bases; bases outside gene matches: 3.

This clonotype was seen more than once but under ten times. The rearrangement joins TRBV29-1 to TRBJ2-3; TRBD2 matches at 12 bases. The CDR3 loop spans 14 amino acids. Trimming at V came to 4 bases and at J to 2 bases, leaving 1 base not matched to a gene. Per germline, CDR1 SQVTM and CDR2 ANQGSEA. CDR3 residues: CSVGLAGDTDTQYF. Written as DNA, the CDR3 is TGCAGCGTTGGACTAGCGGGAGACACAGATACGCAGTATTTT.